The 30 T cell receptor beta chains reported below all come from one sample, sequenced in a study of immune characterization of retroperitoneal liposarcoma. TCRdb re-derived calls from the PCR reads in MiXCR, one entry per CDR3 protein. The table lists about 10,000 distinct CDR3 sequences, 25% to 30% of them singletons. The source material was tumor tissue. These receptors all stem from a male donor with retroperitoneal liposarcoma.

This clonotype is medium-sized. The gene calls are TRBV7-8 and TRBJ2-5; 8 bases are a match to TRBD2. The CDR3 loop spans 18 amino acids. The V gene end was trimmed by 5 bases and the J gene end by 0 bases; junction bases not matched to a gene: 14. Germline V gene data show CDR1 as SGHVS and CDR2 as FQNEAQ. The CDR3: CASSANRRGAQYQETQYF. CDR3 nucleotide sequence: TGTGCCAGCAGCGCAAATAGGCGGGGGGCCCAGTACCAAGAGACCCAGTACTTC.

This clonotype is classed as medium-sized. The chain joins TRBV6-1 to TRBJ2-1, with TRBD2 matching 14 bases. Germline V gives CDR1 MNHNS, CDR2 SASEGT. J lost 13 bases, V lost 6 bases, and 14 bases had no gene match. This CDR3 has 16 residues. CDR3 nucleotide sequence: TGTGCCAGCAGGCCGGGACTAGCGGGAGTAGGAGAGACCCAGTTCTTC. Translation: CASRPGLAGVGETQFF.

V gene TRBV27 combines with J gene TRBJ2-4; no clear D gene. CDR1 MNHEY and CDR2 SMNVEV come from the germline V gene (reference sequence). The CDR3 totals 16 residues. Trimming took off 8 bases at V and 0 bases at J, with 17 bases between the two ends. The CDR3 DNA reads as TGTGCCAGCCACTACAGAAAAGACATAGCCAAAAACATTCAGTACTTC. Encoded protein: CASHYRKDIAKNIQYF.

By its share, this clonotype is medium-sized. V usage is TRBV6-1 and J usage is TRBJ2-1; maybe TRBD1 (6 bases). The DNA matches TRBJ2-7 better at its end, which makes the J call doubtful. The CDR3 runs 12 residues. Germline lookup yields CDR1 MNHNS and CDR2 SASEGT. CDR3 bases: TGTGCCAGCAGTGAAAGGGGGACAGAGCAGTACTTC. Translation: CASSERGTEQYF.

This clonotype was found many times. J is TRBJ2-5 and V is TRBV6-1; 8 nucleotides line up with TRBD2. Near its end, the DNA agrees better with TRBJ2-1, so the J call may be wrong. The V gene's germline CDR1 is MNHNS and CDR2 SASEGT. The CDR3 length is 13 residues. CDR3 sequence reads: CASSGGGKETQFF. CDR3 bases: TGTGCCAGCAGCGGGGGGGGGAAAGAGACCCAGTTCTTC.

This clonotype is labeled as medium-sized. CDR3 DNA: TGTGCCAGCAGCTTATCGGCCTCATGGACAAACTCCTACGAGCAGTACTTC. It specifies CASSLSASWTNSYEQYF. The V gene is TRBV7-2, the J gene TRBJ2-7, with D perhaps matching TRBD1 (5 bases). Trimming stripped 2 bases from V and 0 bases from J, with 17 bases between. The length of the CDR3 is 17 residues. From germline, CDR1 is SGHTA and CDR2 FQGNSA.

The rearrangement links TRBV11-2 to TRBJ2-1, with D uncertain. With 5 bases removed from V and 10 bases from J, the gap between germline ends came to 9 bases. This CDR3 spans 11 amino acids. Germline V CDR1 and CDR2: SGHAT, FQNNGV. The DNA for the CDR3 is TGTGCCAGCAGCAACCTTCGGGAGCAGTTCTTC. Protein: CASSNLREQFF. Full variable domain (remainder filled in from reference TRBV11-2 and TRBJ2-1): EAGVAQSPRYKIIEKRQSVAFWCNPISGHATLYWYQQILGQGPKLLIQFQNNGVVDDSQLPKDRFSAERLKGVDSTLKIQPAKLEDSAVYLCASSNLREQFFGPGTRLTVL.

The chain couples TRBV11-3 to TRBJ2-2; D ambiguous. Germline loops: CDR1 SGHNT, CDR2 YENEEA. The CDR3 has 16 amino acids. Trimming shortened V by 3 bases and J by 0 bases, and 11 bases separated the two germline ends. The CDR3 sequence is CASSFAFGANTGELFF. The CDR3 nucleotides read TGTGCCAGCAGCTTCGCCTTTGGGGCGAACACCGGGGAGCTGTTTTTT.

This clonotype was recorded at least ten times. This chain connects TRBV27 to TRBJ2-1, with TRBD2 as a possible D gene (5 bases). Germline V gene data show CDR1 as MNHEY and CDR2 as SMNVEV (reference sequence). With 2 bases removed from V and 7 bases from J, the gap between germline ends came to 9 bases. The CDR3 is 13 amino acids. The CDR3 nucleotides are TGTGCCAGCAGTTTAGCGAGGGTTAATGAGCAGTTCTTC. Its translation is CASSLARVNEQFF.

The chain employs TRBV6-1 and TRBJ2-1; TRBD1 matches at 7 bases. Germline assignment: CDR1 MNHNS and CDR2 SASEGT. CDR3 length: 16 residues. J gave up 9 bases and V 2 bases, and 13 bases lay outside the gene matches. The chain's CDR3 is CASSESTGWSLSEQFF. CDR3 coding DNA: TGTGCCAGCAGTGAATCGACAGGGTGGTCTCTGAGTGAGCAGTTCTTC.

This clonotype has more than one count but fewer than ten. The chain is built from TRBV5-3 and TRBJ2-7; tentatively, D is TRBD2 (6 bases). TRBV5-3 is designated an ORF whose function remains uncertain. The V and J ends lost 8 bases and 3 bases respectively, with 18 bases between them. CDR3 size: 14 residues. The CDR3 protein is CASSRDSALYEQYF. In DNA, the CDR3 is TGTGCCAGCAGCCGGGACTCGGCCCTCTACGAGCAGTACTTC.

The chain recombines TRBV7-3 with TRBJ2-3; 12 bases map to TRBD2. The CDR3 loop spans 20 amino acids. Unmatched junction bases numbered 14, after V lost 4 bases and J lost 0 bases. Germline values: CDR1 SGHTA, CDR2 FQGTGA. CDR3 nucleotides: TGTGCCAGCAGCTACCACCCAGCTAGCGGGGGGGTAACTAGCACAGATACGCAGTATTTT. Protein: CASSYHPASGGVTSTDTQYF.

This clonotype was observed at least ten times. The CDR3 is CASSWGETQYF. CDR3 nucleotides: TGTGCCAGCAGTTGGGGGGAGACCCAGTACTTC. J is TRBJ2-5 and V is TRBV6-1, with D perhaps given as TRBD1 or TRBD2 (5 bases each). Germline loops: CDR1 MNHNS, CDR2 SASEGT. The CDR3 runs 11 residues. Trimming took 5 bases from V and 5 from J, leaving 6 bases between them.

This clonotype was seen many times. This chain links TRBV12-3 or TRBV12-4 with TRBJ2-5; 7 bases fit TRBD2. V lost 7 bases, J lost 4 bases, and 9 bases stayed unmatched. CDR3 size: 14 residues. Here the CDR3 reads CASTSSGQGETQYF. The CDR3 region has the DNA TGTGCCAGCACTAGTAGCGGGCAAGGAGAGACCCAGTACTTC.

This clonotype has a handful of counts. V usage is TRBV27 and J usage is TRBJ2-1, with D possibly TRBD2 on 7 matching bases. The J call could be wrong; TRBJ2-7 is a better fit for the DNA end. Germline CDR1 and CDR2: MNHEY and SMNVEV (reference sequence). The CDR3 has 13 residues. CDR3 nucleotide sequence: TGTGCCATTTGGGGGGGCCCTGGCAATGAGCAGTACTTC. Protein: CAIWGGPGNEQYF.

DNA for the CDR3: TGTGCCAGCGCAACGGAGGACTCCTACAATGAGCAGTTCTTC. This gives the protein CASATEDSYNEQFF. The rearrangement joins TRBV6-8 to TRBJ2-1; TRBD2 is a possible D gene (5 bases). Trimming removed 8 bases from V and 0 bases from J, with 11 bases in between. The CDR3 sequence is 14 residues long. Germline V gene data show CDR1 as MNHGY and CDR2 as SAAAGT.

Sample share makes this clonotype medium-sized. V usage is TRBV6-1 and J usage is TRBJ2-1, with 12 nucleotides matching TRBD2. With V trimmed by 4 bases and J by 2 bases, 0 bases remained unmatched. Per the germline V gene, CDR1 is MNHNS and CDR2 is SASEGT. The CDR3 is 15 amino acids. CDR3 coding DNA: TGTGCCAGCAGTGGACTAGCGGGAGCCTACAATGAGCAGTTCTTC. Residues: CASSGLAGAYNEQFF.

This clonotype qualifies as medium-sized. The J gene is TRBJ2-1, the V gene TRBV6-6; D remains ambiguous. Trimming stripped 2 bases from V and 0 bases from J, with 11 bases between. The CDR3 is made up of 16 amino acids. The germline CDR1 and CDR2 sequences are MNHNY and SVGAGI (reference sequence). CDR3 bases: TGTGCCAGCAGTTACCTCAGCATAAGCTCCTACAATGAGCAGTTCTTC. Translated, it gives CASSYLSISSYNEQFF.

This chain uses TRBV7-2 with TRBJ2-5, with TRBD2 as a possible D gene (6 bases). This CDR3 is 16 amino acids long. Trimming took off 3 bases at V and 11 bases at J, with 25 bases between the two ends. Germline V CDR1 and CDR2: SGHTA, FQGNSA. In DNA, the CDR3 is TGTGCCAGCAGCTTGGAGGGCCTGAGCTCCTACAATGAGCAGTACTTC. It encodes CASSLEGLSSYNEQYF. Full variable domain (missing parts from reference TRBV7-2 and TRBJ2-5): GAGVSQSPSNKVTEKGKDVELRCDPISGHTALYWYRQSLGQGLEFLIYFQGNSAPDKSGLPSDRFSAERTGGSVSTLTIQRTQQEDSAVYLCASSLEGLSSYNEQYFGPGTRLLVL.

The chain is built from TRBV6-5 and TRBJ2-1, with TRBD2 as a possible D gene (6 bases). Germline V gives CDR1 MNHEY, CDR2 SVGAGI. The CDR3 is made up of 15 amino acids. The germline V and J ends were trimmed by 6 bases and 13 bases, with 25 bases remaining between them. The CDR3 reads CASRYPGVARETQFF. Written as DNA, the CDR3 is TGTGCCAGCAGATATCCCGGTGTAGCCCGGGAGACCCAGTTCTTC.

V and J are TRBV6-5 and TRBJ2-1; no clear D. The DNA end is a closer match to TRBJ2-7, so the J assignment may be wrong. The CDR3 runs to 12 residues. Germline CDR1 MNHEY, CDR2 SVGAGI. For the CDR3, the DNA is TGTGCCAGCAGCCTCAACTCCTACGAGCAGTACTTC. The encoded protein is CASSLNSYEQYF.

The CDR3 loop reads CASSARSGGWTDTQYF. CDR3 DNA: TGTGCCAGCAGCGCCCGTAGCGGGGGATGGACAGATACGCAGTATTTT. The chain combines TRBV5-3 with TRBJ2-3; 9 nucleotides line up with TRBD2. TRBV5-3 is marked as an open reading frame, function uncertain. The CDR3 has 16 amino acids. The trim removed 8 bases at V and 3 bases at J, leaving 13 bases unmatched.

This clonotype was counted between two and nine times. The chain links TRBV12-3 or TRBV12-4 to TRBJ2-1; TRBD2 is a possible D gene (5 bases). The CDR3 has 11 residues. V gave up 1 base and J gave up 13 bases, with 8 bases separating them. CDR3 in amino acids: CASSLGETQFF. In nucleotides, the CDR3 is TGTGCCAGCAGTTTAGGGGAGACCCAGTTCTTC.

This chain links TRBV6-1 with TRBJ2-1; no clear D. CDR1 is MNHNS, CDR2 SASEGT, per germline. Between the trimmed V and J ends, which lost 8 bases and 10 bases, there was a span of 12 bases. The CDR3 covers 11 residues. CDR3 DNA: TGTGCCAGCGGCAAGTTTTACGAGCAGTTCTTC. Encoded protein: CASGKFYEQFF.

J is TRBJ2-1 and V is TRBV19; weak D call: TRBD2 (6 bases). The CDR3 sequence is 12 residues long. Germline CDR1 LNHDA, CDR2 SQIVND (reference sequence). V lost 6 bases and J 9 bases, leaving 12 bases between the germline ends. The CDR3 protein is CASRTGGTEQFF. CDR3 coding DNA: TGTGCCAGTAGGACCGGGGGAACTGAGCAGTTCTTC.

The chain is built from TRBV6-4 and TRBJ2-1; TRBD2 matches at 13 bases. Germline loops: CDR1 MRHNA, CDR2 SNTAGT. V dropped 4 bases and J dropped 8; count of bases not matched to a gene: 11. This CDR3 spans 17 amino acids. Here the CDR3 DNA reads TGTGCCAGCAGTGGGACTAGCGGGAGACTTATTAGGGATGAGCAGTTCTTC. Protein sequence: CASSGTSGRLIRDEQFF.

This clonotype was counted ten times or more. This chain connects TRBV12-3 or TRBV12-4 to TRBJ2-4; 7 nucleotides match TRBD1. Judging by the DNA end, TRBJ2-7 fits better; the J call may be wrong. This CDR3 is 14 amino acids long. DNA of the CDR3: TGTGCCAGCAGATTCTACAGGGGCTATGACGAGCAGTACTTC. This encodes CASRFYRGYDEQYF.

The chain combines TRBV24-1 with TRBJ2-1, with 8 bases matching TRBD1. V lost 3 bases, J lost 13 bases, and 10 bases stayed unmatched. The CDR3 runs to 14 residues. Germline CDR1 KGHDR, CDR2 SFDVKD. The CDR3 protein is CATSDQDRAETQFF. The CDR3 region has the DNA TGTGCCACCAGTGATCAGGACAGGGCGGAGACCCAGTTCTTC.

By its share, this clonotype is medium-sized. The CDR3 region has the DNA TGTGCCAGCGAGCGGGAGGGGTACGAGCAGTACTTC. This translates into CASEREGYEQYF. The chain joins TRBV6-1 to TRBJ2-1; 10 bases are a match to TRBD2. The better agreement between TRBJ2-7 and the DNA end casts doubt on the J call. This CDR3 spans 12 amino acids. Looked up from germline, CDR1 is MNHNS and CDR2 is SASEGT.

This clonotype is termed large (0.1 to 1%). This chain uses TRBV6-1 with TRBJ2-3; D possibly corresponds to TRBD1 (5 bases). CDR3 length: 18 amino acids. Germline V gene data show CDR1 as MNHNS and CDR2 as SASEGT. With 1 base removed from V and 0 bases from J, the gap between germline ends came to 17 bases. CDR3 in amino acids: CASSEGFVFQGSTDTQYF. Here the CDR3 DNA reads TGTGCCAGCAGTGAAGGTTTTGTGTTTCAGGGAAGCACAGATACGCAGTATTTT.